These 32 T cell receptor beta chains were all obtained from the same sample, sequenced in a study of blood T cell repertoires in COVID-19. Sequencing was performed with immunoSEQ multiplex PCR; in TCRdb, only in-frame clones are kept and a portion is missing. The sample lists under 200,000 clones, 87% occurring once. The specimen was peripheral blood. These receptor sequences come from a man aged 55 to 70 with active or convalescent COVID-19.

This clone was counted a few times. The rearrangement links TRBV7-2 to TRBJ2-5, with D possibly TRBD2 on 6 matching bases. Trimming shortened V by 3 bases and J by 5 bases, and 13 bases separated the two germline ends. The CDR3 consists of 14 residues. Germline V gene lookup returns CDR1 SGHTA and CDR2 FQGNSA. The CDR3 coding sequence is TGTGCCAGCAGCTTTGGAGGCCTAGCGGAGACCCAGTACTTC. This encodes CASSFGGLAETQYF.

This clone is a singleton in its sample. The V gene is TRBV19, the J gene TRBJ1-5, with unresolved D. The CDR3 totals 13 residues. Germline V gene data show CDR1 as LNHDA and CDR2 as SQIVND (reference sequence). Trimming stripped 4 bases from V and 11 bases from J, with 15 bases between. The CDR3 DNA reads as TGTGCCAGTAGTACCCCCCGGGGTTTGACCCAGCATTTT. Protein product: CASSTPRGLTQHF. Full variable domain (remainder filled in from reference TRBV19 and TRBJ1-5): DGGITQSPKYLFRKEGQNVTLSCEQNLNHDAMYWYRQDPGQGLRLIYYSQIVNDFQKGDIAEGYSVSREKKESFPLTVTSAQKNPTAFYLCASSTPRGLTQHFGDGTRLSIL.

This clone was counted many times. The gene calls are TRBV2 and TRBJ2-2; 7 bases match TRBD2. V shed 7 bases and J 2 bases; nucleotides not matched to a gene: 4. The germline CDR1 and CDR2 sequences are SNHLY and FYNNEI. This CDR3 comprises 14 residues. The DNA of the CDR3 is TGTGCCAGCAAAGCTAGCGGAAACACCGGGGAGCTGTTTTTT. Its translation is CASKASGNTGELFF. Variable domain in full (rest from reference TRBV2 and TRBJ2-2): EPEVTQTPSHQVTQMGQEVILRCVPISNHLYFYWYRQILGQKVEFLVSFYNNEISEKSEIFDDQFSVERPDGSNFTLKIRSTKLEDSAMYFCASKASGNTGELFFGEGSRLTVL.

CDR3 residues: CASSSPQSGSYEQYF. CDR3 in DNA: TGCGCCAGCAGCTCACCCCAATCGGGCTCCTACGAGCAGTACTTC. This chain joins TRBV5-1 and TRBJ2-7; D is undetermined. Trimming removed 3 bases from V and 0 bases from J, with 13 bases in between. Germline-derived CDR1 and CDR2 are SGHRS and YFSETQ. This CDR3 is 15 amino acids long.

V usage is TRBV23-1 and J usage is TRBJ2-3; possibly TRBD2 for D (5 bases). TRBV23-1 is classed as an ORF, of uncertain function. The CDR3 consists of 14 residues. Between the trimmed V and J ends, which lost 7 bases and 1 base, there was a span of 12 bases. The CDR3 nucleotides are TGCGCCAGCATTCGGGGTCATGGCACAGATACGCAGTATTTT. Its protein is CASIRGHGTDTQYF.

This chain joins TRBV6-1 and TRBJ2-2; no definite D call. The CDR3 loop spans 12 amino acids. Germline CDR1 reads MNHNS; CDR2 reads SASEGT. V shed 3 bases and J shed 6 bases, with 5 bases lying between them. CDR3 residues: CASSEAAGELFF. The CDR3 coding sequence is TGTGCCAGCAGTGAGGCGGCCGGGGAGCTGTTTTTT.

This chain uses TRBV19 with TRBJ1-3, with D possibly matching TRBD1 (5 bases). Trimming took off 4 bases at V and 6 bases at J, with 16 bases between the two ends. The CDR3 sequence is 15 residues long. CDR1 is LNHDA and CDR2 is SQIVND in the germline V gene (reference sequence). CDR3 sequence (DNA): TGTGCCAGTAGTACACAAACAGGTCTCTCAAACACCATATATTTT. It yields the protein CASSTQTGLSNTIYF.

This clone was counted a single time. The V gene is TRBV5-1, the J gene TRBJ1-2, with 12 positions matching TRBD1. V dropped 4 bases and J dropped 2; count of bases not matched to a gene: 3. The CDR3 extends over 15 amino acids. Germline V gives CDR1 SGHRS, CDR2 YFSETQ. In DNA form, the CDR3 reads TGCGCCAGCAGCCCGGGGACAGGGGGCAACTATGGCTACACCTTC. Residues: CASSPGTGGNYGYTF. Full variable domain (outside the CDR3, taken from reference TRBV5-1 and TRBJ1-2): KAGVTQTPRYLIKTRGQQVTLSCSPISGHRSVSWYQQTPGQGLQFLFEYFSETQRNKGNFPGRFSGRQFSNSRSEMNVSTLELGDSALYLCASSPGTGGNYGYTFGSGTRLTVV.

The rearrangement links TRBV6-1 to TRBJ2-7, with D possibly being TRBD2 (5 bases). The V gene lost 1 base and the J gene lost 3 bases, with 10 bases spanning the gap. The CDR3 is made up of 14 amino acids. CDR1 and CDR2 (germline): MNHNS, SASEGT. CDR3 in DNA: TGTGCCAGCAGTGAAGGGAGTGACTACTACGAGCAGTACTTC. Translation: CASSEGSDYYEQYF.

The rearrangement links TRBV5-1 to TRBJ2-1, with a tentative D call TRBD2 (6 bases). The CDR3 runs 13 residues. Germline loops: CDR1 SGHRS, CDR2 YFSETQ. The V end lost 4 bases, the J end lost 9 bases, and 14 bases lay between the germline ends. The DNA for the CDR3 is TGCGCCAGCAGCCTCCAAGGAGGGACTGAGCAGTTCTTC. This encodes CASSLQGGTEQFF.

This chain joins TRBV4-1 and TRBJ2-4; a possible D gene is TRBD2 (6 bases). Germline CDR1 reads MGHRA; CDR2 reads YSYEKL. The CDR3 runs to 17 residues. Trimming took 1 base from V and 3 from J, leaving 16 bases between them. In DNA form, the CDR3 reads TGCGCCAGCAGCCAAGTGGACGGGGGAGTAGGCAAAAACATTCAGTACTTC. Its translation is CASSQVDGGVGKNIQYF.

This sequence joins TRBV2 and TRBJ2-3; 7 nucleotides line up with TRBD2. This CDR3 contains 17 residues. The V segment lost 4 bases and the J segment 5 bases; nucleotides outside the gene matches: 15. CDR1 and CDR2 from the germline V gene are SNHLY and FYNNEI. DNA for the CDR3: TGTGCCAGCAGTGCGCCGTTTGGAGGGAGGGGAGTAGATACGCAGTATTTT. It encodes CASSAPFGGRGVDTQYF.

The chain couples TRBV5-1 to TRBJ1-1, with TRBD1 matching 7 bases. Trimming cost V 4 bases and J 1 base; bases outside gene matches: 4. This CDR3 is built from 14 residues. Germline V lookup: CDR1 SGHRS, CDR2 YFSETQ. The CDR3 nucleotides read TGCGCCAGCAGCGGCGGGACAGCGAACACTGAAGCTTTCTTT. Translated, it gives CASSGGTANTEAFF.

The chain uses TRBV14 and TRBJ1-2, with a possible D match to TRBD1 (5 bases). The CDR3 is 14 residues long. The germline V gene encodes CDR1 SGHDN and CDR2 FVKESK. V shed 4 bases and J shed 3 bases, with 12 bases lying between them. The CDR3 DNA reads TGTGCCAGCAGCCGAAACTGGGACTACTATGGCTACACCTTC. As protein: CASSRNWDYYGYTF.

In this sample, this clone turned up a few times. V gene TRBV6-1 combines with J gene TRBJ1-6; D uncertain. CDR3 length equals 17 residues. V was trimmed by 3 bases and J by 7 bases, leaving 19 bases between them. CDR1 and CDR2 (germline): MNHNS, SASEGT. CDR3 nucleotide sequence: TGTGCCAGCAGTGACTATTTCGGCGGTATACGGAATTCACCCCTCCACTTT. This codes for CASSDYFGGIRNSPLHF.

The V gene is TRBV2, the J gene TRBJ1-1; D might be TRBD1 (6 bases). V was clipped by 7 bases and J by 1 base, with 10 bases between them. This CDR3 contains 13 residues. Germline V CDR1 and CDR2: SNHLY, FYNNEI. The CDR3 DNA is TGTGCCAGCAACGGACAGAAGAACACTGAAGCTTTCTTT. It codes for CASNGQKNTEAFF.

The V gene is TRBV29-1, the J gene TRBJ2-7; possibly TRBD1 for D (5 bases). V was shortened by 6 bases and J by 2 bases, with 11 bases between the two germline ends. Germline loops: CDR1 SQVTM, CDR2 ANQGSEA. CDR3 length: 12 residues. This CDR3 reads CSVTTVAYEQYF. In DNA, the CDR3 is TGCAGCGTGACGACAGTGGCCTACGAGCAGTACTTC.

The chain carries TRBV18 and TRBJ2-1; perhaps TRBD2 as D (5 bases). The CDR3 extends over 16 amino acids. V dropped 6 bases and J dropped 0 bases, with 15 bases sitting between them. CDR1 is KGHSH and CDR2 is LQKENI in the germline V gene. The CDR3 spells CASSLDFSSSYNEQFF. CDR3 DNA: TGTGCCAGCTCCCTGGACTTCTCGAGCTCCTACAATGAGCAGTTCTTC.

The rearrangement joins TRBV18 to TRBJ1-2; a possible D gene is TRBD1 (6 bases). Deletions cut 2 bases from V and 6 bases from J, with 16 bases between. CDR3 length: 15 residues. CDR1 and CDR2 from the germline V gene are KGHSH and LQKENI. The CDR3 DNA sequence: TGTGCCAGCTCACCAGAACTAAGAACAGGGCATGGCTACACCTTC. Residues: CASSPELRTGHGYTF. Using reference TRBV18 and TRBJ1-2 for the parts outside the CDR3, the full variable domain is NAGVMQNPRHLVRRRGQEARLRCSPMKGHSHVYWYRQLPEEGLKFMVYLQKENIIDESGMPKERFSAEFPKEGPSILRIQQVVRGDSAAYFCASSPELRTGHGYTFGSGTRLTVV.

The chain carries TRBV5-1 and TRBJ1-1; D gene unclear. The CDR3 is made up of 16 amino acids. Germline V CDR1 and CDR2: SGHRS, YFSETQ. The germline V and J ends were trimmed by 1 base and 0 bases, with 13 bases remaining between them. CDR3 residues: CASSLSGNSMNTEAFF. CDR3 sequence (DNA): TGCGCCAGCAGCTTGAGCGGGAACTCTATGAACACTGAAGCTTTCTTT. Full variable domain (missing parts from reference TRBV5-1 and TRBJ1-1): KAGVTQTPRYLIKTRGQQVTLSCSPISGHRSVSWYQQTPGQGLQFLFEYFSETQRNKGNFPGRFSGRQFSNSRSEMNVSTLELGDSALYLCASSLSGNSMNTEAFFGQGTRLTVV.

For the CDR3, the DNA is TGTGCCATCAGTGAGCGGGTGGCAGGGGTCTATGGCTACACCTTC. Translation: CAISERVAGVYGYTF. The rearrangement links TRBV10-3 to TRBJ1-2, with a tentative D call TRBD1 (6 bases). Germline-derived CDR1 and CDR2 are ENHRY and SYGVKD. Trimming removed 2 bases at V and 4 bases at J, with 14 bases between. The CDR3 length is 15 residues.

For the CDR3, the DNA is TGTGCCAGCACCCACACAGGGGATGATGCCAAAAACATTCAGTACTTC. Translating it yields CASTHTGDDAKNIQYF. This rearrangement joins TRBV27 to TRBJ2-4, with 7 positions matching TRBD1. Germline-derived CDR1 and CDR2 are MNHEY and SMNVEV (reference sequence). The CDR3 is made up of 16 amino acids. V was clipped by 7 bases and J by 1 base; unmatched bases: 10.

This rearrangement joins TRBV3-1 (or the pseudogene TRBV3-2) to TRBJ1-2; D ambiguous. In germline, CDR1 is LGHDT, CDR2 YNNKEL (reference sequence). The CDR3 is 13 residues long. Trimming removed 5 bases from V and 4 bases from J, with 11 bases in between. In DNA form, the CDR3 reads TGTGCCAGCAGCACAGAGGGAGCCTATGGCTACACCTTC. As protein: CASSTEGAYGYTF.

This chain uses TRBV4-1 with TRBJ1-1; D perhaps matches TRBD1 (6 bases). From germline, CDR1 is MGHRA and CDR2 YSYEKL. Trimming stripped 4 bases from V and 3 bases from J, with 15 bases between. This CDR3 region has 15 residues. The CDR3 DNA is TGCGCCAGCAGCCGCGAACAGGGAATTCACACTGAAGCTTTCTTT. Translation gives CASSREQGIHTEAFF.

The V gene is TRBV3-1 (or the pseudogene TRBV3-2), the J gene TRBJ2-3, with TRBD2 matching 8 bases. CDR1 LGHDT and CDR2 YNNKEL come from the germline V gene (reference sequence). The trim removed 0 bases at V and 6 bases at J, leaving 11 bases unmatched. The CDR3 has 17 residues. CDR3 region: CASSQDRAGGPRDTQYF. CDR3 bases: TGTGCCAGCAGCCAAGATCGGGCGGGGGGACCGCGGGATACGCAGTATTTT.

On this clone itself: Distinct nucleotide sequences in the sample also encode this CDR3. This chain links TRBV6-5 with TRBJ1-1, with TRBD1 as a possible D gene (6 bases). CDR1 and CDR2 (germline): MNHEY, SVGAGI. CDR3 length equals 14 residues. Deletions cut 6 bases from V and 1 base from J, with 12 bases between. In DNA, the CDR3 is TGTGCCAGCAGCTCACCGGGACAGAACACTGAAGCTTTCTTT. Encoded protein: CASSSPGQNTEAFF.

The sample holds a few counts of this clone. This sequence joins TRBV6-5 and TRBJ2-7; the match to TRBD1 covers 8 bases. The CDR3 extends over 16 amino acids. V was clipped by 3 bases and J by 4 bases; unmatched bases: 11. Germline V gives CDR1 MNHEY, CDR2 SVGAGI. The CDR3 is CASSYSDRASGYEQYF. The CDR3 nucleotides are TGTGCCAGCAGTTATTCGGACAGGGCGAGTGGATACGAGCAGTACTTC.

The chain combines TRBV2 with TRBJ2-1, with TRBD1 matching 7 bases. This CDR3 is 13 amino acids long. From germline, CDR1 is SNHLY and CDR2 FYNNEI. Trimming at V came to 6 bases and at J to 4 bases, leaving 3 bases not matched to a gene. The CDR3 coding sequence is TGTGCCAGCAGGGAGACAGGGTACAATGAGCAGTTCTTC. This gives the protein CASRETGYNEQFF.

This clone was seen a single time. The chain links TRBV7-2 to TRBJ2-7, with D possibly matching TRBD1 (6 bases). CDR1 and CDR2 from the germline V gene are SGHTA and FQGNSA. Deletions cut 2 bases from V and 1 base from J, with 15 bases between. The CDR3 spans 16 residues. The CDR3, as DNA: TGTGCCAGCAGCTTACCAAGGACAGTTGTTTCCTACGAGCAGTACTTC. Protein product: CASSLPRTVVSYEQYF.

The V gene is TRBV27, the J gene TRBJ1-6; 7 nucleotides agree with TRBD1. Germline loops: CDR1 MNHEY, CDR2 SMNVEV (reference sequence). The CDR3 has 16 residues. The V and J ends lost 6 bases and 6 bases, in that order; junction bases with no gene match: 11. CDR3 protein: CASSPRPGQSNSPLHF. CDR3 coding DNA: TGTGCCAGCAGCCCTAGGCCGGGACAGAGTAATTCACCCCTCCACTTT.

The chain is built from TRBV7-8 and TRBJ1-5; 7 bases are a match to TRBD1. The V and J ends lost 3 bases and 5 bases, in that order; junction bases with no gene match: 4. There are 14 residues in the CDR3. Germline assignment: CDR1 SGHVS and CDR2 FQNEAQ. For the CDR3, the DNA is TGTGCCAGCAGCTTTCGACAGGGCGATCAGCCCCAGCATTTT. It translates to CASSFRQGDQPQHF.

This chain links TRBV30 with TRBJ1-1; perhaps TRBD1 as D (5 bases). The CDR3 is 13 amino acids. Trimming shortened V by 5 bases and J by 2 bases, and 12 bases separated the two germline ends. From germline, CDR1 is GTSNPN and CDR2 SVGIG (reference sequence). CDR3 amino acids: CAWSGTTNTEAFF. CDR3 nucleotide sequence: TGTGCCTGGTCCGGGACTACAAACACTGAAGCTTTCTTT.